This TCR beta chain derives from a study of shared clonotypes between healthy human individuals. The germline gives CDR1 SGHVS, CDR2 FQNEAQ. With 5 bases clipped from V and 1 base from J, the junction kept 9 bases outside the gene matches. This CDR3 spans 17 amino acids. Repertoires were generated with immunoSEQ multiplex PCR, while TCRdb's copy carries only in-frame clones and drops some. The sample holds around 340,000 clones, around 70% seen once. The clonotype originates from a man younger than 45 in good health. The chain links TRBV7-8 to TRBJ1-4; 8 positions agree with TRBD1. The sample comprised memory CD4+ T cells sorted from blood. Subset in this sample: CD45RA-negative fraction. Written as DNA, the CDR3 is TGTGCCAGCAGCCGATTTACCGGACAGGGAACTAATGAAAAACTGTTTTTT. The encoded protein is CASSRFTGQGTNEKLFF.